This passage covers 2 T cell receptor beta chains from one sample sequenced in a study of CD8 T cells in ankylosing spondylitis. Study findings and constraints: Typical of ankylosing spondylitis blood, it appeared, was a TCR beta motif of under 10 highly homologous variants.

TCRdb recomputed calls from the 5' RACE reads with MiXCR, one row per CDR3 protein. The profile shows 750,000 to 850,000 distinct CDR3 sequences, about 11% of them singletons. Their target antigens are unknown. The specimen was blood, either unsorted or a sorted T cell fraction (not recorded which). These receptor sequences come from a male donor with ankylosing spondylitis.

This clonotype was detected many times. The chain has TRBV12-3 or TRBV12-4 and TRBJ2-1; 12 bases are shared with TRBD2. CDR3 size: 15 residues. The junction had 9 bases not matched to a gene; V was cut back by 6 bases and J by 9 bases. The CDR3 spells CASSRRLAGDGEQFF. CDR3 DNA: TGTGCCAGCAGCCGCCGACTAGCGGGAGATGGTGAGCAGTTCTTC.

This clonotype has just a few counts. The chain is built from TRBV18 and TRBJ2-7, with D perhaps TRBD1 (5 bases). The CDR3 consists of 15 residues. Germline V gene data show CDR1 as KGHSH and CDR2 as LQKENI. V was trimmed by 0 bases and J by 2 bases, leaving 11 bases between them. The CDR3 region is CASSPPLWGPYEQYF. For the CDR3, the DNA is TGTGCCAGCTCACCACCGCTTTGGGGCCCCTACGAGCAGTACTTC.